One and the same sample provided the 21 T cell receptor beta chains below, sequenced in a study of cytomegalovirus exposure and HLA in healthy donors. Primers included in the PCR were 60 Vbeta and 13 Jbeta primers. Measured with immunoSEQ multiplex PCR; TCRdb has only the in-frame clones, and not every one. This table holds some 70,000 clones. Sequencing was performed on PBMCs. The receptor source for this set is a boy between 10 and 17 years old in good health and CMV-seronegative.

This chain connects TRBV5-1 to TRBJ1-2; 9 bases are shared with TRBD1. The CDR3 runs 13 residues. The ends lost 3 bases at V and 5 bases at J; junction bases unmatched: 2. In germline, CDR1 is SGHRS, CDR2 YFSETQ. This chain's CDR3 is CASSSTGGYGYTF. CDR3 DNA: TGCGCCAGCAGCTCGACAGGGGGGTATGGCTACACCTTC. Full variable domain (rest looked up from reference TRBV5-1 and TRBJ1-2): KAGVTQTPRYLIKTRGQQVTLSCSPISGHRSVSWYQQTPGQGLQFLFEYFSETQRNKGNFPGRFSGRQFSNSRSEMNVSTLELGDSALYLCASSSTGGYGYTFGSGTRLTVV.

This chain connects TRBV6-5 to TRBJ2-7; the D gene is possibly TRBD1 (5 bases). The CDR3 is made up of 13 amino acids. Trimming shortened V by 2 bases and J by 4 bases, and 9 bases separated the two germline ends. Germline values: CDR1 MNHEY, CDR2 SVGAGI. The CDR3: CASSYGASYEQYF. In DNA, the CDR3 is TGTGCCAGCAGTTACGGGGCGTCTTACGAGCAGTACTTC.

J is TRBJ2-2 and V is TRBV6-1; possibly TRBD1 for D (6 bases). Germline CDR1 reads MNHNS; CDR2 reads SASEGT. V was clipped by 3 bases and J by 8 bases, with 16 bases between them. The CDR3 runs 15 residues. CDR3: CASSEATGGRGELFF. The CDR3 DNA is TGTGCCAGCAGTGAGGCGACAGGTGGCCGGGGGGAGCTGTTTTTT.

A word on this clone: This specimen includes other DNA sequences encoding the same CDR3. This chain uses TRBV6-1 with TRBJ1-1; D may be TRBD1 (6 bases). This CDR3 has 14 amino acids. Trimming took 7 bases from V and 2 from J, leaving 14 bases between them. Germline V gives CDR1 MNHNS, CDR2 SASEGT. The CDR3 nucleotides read TGTGCCAGCACCGATAGGGACACAAACACTGAAGCTTTCTTT. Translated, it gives CASTDRDTNTEAFF.

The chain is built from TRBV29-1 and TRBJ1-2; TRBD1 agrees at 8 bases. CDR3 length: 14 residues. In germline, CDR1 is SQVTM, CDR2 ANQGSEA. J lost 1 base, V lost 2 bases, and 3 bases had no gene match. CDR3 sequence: CSVESTGGNYGYTF. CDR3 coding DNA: TGCAGCGTTGAATCCACAGGGGGTAACTATGGCTACACCTTC.

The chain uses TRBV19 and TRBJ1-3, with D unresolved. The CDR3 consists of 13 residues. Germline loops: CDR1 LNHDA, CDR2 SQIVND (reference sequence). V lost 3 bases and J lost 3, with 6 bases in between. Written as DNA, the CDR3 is TGTGCCAGTAGTATGACAAGTGGAAACACCATATATTTT. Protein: CASSMTSGNTIYF. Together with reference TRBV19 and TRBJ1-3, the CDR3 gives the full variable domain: DGGITQSPKYLFRKEGQNVTLSCEQNLNHDAMYWYRQDPGQGLRLIYYSQIVNDFQKGDIAEGYSVSREKKESFPLTVTSAQKNPTAFYLCASSMTSGNTIYFGEGSWLTVV.

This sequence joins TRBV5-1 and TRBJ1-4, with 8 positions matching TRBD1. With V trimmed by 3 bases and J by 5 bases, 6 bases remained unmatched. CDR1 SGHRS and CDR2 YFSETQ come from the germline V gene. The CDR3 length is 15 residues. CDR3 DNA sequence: TGCGCCAGCAGCTACCTGCAGGGGGCCAATGAAAAACTGTTTTTT. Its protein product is CASSYLQGANEKLFF. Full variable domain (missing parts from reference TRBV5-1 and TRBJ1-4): KAGVTQTPRYLIKTRGQQVTLSCSPISGHRSVSWYQQTPGQGLQFLFEYFSETQRNKGNFPGRFSGRQFSNSRSEMNVSTLELGDSALYLCASSYLQGANEKLFFGSGTQLSVL.

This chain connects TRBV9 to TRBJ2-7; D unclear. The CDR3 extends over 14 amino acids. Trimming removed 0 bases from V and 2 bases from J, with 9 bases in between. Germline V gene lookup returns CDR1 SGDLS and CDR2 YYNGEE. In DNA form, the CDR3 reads TGTGCCAGCAGCGTAGGCTCAGCGCCCTACGAGCAGTACTTC. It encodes CASSVGSAPYEQYF.

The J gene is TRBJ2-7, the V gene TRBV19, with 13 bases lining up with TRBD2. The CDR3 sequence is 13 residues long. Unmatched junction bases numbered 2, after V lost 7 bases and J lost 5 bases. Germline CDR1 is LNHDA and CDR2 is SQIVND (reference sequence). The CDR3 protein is CASKGLAGDEQYF. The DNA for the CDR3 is TGTGCCAGTAAAGGACTAGCGGGAGACGAGCAGTACTTC.

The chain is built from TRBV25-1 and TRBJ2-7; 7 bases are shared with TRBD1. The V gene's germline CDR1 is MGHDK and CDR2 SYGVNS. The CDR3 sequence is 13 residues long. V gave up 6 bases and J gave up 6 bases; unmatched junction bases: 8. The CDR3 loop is CASSAYRGGEQYF. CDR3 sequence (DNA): TGTGCCAGCAGCGCCTACAGGGGTGGCGAGCAGTACTTC.

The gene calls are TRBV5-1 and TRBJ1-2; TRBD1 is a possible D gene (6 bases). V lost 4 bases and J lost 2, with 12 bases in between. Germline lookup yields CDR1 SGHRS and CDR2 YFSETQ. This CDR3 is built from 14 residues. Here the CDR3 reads CASSAGGGNYGYTF. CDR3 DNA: TGCGCCAGCAGCGCTGGGGGCGGAAACTATGGCTACACCTTC.

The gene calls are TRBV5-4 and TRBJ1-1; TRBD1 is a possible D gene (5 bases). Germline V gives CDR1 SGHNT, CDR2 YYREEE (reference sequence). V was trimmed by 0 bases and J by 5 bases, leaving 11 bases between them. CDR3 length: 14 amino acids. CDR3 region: CASSLERGSTEAFF. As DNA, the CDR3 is TGTGCCAGCAGCTTGGAAAGGGGAAGTACTGAAGCTTTCTTT.

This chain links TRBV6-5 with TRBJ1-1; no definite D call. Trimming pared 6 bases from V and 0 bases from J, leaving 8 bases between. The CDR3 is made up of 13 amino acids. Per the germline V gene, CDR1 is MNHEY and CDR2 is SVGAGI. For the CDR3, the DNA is TGTGCCAGCAGGAGACACGTGAACACTGAAGCTTTCTTT. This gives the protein CASRRHVNTEAFF.

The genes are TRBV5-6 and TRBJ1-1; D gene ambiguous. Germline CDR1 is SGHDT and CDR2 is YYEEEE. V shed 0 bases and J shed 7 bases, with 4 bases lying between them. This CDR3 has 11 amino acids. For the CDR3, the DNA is TGTGCCAGCAGCTTGGCGGGTGAAGCTTTCTTT. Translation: CASSLAGEAFF.

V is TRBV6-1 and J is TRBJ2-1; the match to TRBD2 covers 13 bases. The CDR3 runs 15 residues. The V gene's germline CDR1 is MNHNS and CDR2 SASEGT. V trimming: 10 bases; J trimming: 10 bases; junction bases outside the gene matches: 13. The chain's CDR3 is CAITGLAGARLEQFF. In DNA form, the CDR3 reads TGTGCCATCACAGGACTAGCGGGAGCGAGACTCGAGCAGTTCTTC.

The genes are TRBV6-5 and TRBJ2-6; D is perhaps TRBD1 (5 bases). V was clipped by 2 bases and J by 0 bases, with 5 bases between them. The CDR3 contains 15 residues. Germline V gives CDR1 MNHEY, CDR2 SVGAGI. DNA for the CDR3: TGTGCCAGCAGTTACAGGGGCTCTGGGGCCAACGTCCTGACTTTC. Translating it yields CASSYRGSGANVLTF.

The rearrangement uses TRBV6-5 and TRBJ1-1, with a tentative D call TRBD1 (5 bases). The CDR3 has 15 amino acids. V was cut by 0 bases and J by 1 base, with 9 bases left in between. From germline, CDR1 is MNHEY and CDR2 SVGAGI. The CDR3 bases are TGTGCCAGCAGTTACTCGCAGGGCCCGAACACTGAAGCTTTCTTT. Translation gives CASSYSQGPNTEAFF.

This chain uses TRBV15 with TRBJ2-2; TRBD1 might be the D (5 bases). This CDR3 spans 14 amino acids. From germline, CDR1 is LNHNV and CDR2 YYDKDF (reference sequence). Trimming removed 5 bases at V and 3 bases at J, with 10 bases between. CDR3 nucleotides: TGTGCCACCAGCCCCCGCAGGGACACCGGGGAGCTGTTTTTT. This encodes CATSPRRDTGELFF.

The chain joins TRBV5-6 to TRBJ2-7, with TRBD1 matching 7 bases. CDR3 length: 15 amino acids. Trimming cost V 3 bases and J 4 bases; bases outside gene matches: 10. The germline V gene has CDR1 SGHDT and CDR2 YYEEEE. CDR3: CASSYLTGAGYEQYF. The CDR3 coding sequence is TGTGCCAGCAGCTACCTAACAGGGGCCGGGTACGAGCAGTACTTC.

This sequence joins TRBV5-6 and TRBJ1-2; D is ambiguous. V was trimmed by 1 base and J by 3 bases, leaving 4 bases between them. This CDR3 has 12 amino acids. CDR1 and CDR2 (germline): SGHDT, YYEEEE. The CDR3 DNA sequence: TGTGCCAGCAGCTTGACGGACTATGGCTACACCTTC. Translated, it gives CASSLTDYGYTF. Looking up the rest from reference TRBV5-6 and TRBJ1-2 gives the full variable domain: DAGVTQSPTHLIKTRGQQVTLRCSPKSGHDTVSWYQQALGQGPQFIFQYYEEEERQRGNFPDRFSGHQFPNYSSELNVNALLLGDSALYLCASSLTDYGYTFGSGTRLTVV.

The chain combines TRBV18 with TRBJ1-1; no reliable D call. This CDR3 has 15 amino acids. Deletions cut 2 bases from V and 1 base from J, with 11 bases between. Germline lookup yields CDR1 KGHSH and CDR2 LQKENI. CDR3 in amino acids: CASSPFVPGNTEAFF. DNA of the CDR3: TGTGCCAGCTCACCATTCGTTCCGGGGAACACTGAAGCTTTCTTT.